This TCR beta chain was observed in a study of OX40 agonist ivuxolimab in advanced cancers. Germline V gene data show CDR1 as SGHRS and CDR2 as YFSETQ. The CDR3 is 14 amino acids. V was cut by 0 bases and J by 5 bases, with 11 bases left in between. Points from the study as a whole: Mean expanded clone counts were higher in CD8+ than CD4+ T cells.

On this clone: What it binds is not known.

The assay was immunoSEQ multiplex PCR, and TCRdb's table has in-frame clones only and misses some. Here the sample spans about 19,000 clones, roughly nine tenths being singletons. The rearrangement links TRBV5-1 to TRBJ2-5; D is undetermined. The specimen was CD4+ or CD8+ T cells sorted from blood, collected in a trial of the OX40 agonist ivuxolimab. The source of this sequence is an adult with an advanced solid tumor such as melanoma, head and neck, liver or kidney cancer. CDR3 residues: CASSLEGLGETQYF. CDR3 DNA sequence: TGCGCCAGCAGCTTGGAGGGCTTGGGGGAGACCCAGTACTTC.